This record looks at one T cell receptor (beta chain) sequence and its context. Antigen specificity is unknown. The source of the sample is a study of shared clonotypes between healthy human individuals. J gave up 2 bases and V 7 bases, and 8 bases lay outside the gene matches. There are 14 residues in the CDR3. Germline CDR1 and CDR2: MNHEY and SMNVEV (reference sequence). CD8 cells regarded as naive lacked CD45RO, were positively chosen for CCR7, and omitted terminally differentiated effector memory CD45RA+ cells. The study's findings and limits: Clonotype sharing levels among donors were expected to vary with sequencing depth. A handful of donors shared 4.5% to 6.5% of their naive CD4 clonotypes.

When replicate PCRs were run on sorted subsets, they used 200 to 250 ng DNA, about 31,000 T cell genomes. Using immunoSEQ multiplex PCR, the repertoire was profiled, and TCRdb retains in-frame clones only, with some absent. The sample includes about 2,200,000 clones, 90% to 95% seen only once; the top ten take more than 1.5%. Specimen: naive CD8+ T cells from PBMCs. The receptor was derived from a man between 18 and 29 years old in good health. Some clones in this sample may be carry-over from other donors' samples. The rearrangement uses TRBV27 and TRBJ2-7, with 7 bases aligning to TRBD2. Here the CDR3 reads CASTIGAGAYEQYF. The CDR3 DNA is TGTGCCAGCACTATCGGTGCGGGAGCCTACGAGCAGTACTTC.